This T cell receptor beta chain appears in the sequencing data of a study of blood T cells in healthy people across ages. Findings of the study overall: CMV status of donors was not determined, possibly confounding expanded clonotype changes. Long-lived donors exceeded aged donors in naive CD4+ cells and diversity. Unsorted PBMC input precluded a conclusive naive versus antigen-experienced comparison.

Each of the donors had roughly 9.3 milliliters of peripheral blood drawn into EDTA-treated Vacutainer tubes. The length of the CDR3 is 15 residues. Germline V gives CDR1 SGDLS, CDR2 YYNGEE. A J-beta primer mix and a sample-barcoded 5' primer were used in a second PCR of about 7 to 12 cycles. A single record per CDR3 protein comes from TCRdb applying MiXCR to the 5' RACE reads. The sample has roughly 1,500,000 distinct CDR3 sequences; about 35% are singletons. With regard to this clonotype: The target antigen is unknown.

This TCR was recovered from a woman aged 25 to 39 in good health. The sequenced sample consisted of blood. The chain is built from TRBV9 and TRBJ2-5; D unresolved. The J call may not be correct, given that the DNA end is closer to TRBJ2-7. The CDR3 loop is CASSVDLTTGYEQYF. CDR3 nucleotide sequence: TGTGCCAGCAGCGTAGACCTTACTACCGGCTACGAGCAGTACTTC.